The T cell receptor (beta chain) described here comes from a study of blood T cell repertoires in COVID-19. The wider study: Spain, Italy and the United States supplied samples that represented acute and convalescent COVID-19. Nucleic acid was either cDNA or gDNA, and it came from T cells, B-cell-depleted T cells, or PBMCs.

Germline V gene data show CDR1 as LGHDT and CDR2 as YNNKEL (reference sequence). V lost 1 base, J lost 4 bases, and 6 bases stayed unmatched. The CDR3 spans 15 residues. Under the authors' procedure: Using reference gene primer amplification, nucleated cell counts were estimated. Clones were sequenced by immunoSEQ multiplex PCR, and TCRdb holds only the in-frame ones, with some missing. Clonal size and the V and J genes are those of that table, whereas D and trimming came from the DNA. The sample has roughly 60,000 clones, about 86% seen once; the top ten hold roughly 1.2%. Sequencing was carried out using peripheral blood. The chain is built from TRBV3-1 (or the pseudogene TRBV3-2) and TRBJ1-2; 7 bases agree with TRBD1. The receptor's source is a man aged 35 to 55 with acute or convalescent COVID-19. DNA of the CDR3: TGTGCCAGCAGCCAAGCAGACAGGGATCTCTATGGCTACACCTTC. Protein: CASSQADRDLYGYTF.